This T cell receptor (beta chain) was sequenced during a study of blood T cells in healthy people across ages. About the study: Every two T cells gave about one barcoded beta molecule via template switching. Study-wide results and caveats: Measured against age, TCR beta diversity per million T cells decreased in a roughly linear manner. A conclusive naive versus antigen-experienced comparison was prevented by the unsorted PBMCs.

The CDR3 consists of 15 residues. V dropped 0 bases and J dropped 0 bases, with 9 bases sitting between them. Germline loops: CDR1 ENHRY, CDR2 SYGVKD. Comments on this clonotype: The antigen remains unidentified.

Sample-barcoded 5' priming and a J-beta primer mix drove a second PCR of roughly 7 to 11 cycles. Through a template-switch adaptor with 12 random nucleotides, each cDNA molecule received a tag. TCRdb called the 5' RACE reads again in MiXCR, with one record for every CDR3 protein. The sample lists 1.2 million to 1.5 million distinct CDR3 sequences, 59% occurring once. J is TRBJ2-7 and V is TRBV10-3; perhaps TRBD1 as D (6 bases). The sequenced sample consisted of blood. This sequence was found in a man in his late teens or twenties in good health. This CDR3 is CAISESTGSSYEQYF. In DNA, the CDR3 is TGTGCCATCAGTGAGTCGACAGGTAGCTCCTACGAGCAGTACTTC.